Sequencing of this T cell receptor (beta chain) was carried out in a study of control samples from healthy donors and cancer patients (dated by TCRdb to between 2020 and 2021). With respect to this clone: Its target antigen remains unknown. Base qualities are not provided; no much larger clone lies one nucleotide away.

The library was prepared using the immunoSEQ multiplex PCR assay. TCRdb mirrors the immuneACCESS table, restricted to in-frame sequences. Some clones are absent from its copies; in checked studies, under half trace to an unresolved V gene, and the reason for the others is unknown. This sample is represented by 110,000 or so clones; 70% to 85% of them were singletons. The ten largest clones represent 6.5% of the sample. The trim is 2 bases for V and 4 bases for J, with a gap of 15 bases between the germline ends. The germline V gene yields SGHTA for CDR1 and FQGNSA for CDR2. The CDR3 contains 15 residues, cysteine and phenylalanine counted. Only CDR3 DNA remains: 45 bases, in frame from the first base.

The chain couples TRBV7-2 to TRBJ2-7; no D gene call is confident. Sequencing input: blood. This receptor was obtained from a man younger than 35 in good health. The CDR3 sequence is CASSLKIGYLYEQYF. The nucleotide sequence is TGTGCCAGCAGCTTAAAAATCGGATACCTATACGAGCAGTACTTC.